Included here is one T cell receptor beta chain sequence, with context. TCRdb re-analysed the PCR reads in MiXCR, keeping a single row per CDR3 protein. Counted here are under 100,000 distinct CDR3 sequences, more than 20% occurring once; the ten biggest clones make up 0.75% to 0.9%. This sample was taken from a study of molecular identifiers for immune sequencing clone quantification. CDR3 length: 13 residues. Per the germline V gene, CDR1 is SQVTM and CDR2 is ANQGSEA. The V end was cut by 6 bases, the J end by 6 bases, with 17 bases between. Sample: naive CD8+ T cells from blood, with Jurkat cell RNA spiked in. The sample's subset: FACS-sorted CD8+CD4-CCR7+CD45RA+ naive T cells. This rearrangement joins TRBV29-1 to TRBJ1-1; D uncertain. This clonotype was sampled from a human donor in good health. Some libraries in this study had Jurkat cell RNA spiked in. CDR3 in amino acids: CSVPGRGPAEAFF. CDR3 nucleotide sequence: TGCAGCGTGCCCGGACGCGGGCCCGCTGAAGCTTTCTTT.